Listed below are T cell receptor beta chains from one sample, sequenced in a study of cytotoxic CD8 clonotypes in ibrutinib-treated CLL. The assay was immunoSEQ multiplex PCR, and TCRdb's table has in-frame clones only and misses some. The sample has approximately 140,000 clones; roughly 77% are singletons. This specimen consisted of PBMCs, obtained after 12 months of ibrutinib treatment. The receptors shown here come from a human donor with chronic lymphocytic leukemia. The CDR3 runs from the conserved cysteine through the conserved F or W. A D gene is named only where the DNA matches it firmly. Clone size is shown for a subset of rows, as once, few, many or a class of expanded clone.

NA 14 TRBJ1-1 TRBV7-9 NA TGTGCCAGCAGCTCCATCACAGGGAACACTGAAGCTTTCTTT CASSSITGNTEAFF
NA 17 TRBJ2-6 TRBV19 TRBD1 TGTGCCAGTAGTATAGAGGCAGGGGGCTCCGGGGCCAACGTCCTGACTTTC CASSIEAGGSGANVLTF
NA 16 TRBJ2-3 TRBV7-6 NA TGTGCCAGCAGCTTATCCCCGGGAGTGGGCACAGATACGCAGTATTTT CASSLSPGVGTDTQYF
NA 11 TRBJ1-6 TRBV30 NA TGTGCCTGGAGAACCAATTCACCCCTCCACTTT CAWRTNSPLHF
NA 13 TRBJ2-1 TRBV19 NA TGTGCCAGTAGTATACTTACCAACAATGAGCAGTTCTTC CASSILTNNEQFF
few 16 TRBJ2-1 TRBV11-2 NA TGTGCCAGCAGCCGCACGAGGGGGGGCACGACCAATGAGCAGTTCTTC CASSRTRGGTTNEQFF
NA 13 TRBJ2-3 TRBV11-1 TRBD2 TGTGCCAGCAGCCTCGGGGGGGCAGATACGCAGTATTTT CASSLGGADTQYF
NA 16 TRBJ1-4 TRBV7-2 NA TGTGCCAGCAGCTTAGTCGGGCAGGGAACTAATGAAAAACTGTTTTTT CASSLVGQGTNEKLFF
NA 13 TRBJ1-2 TRBV9 NA TGTGCCAGCAGCGTAGCGGCCGAATATGGCTACACCTTC CASSVAAEYGYTF
NA 14 TRBJ2-1 TRBV10-2 NA TGCGCCAGCAATGGAGCGGACCCATACAATGAGCAGTTCTTC CASNGADPYNEQFF
NA 13 TRBJ2-7 TRBV27 NA TGTGCCAGCAGTTCCCTCCCCGGCTACGAGCAGTACTTC CASSSLPGYEQYF
NA 11 TRBJ1-2 TRBV20-1 NA TGCAGTGCTAGAGCTGACTATGGCTACACCTTC CSARADYGYTF
NA 16 TRBJ2-3 TRBV19 TRBD2 TGTGCCAGTAGTATAAGTGGCGGGGGGGCCCTAGATACGCAGTATTTT CASSISGGGALDTQYF
NA 12 TRBJ2-7 TRBV29-1 NA TGCAGCGTTGAAGAAGGGGGCTACGAGCAGTACTTC CSVEEGGYEQYF
NA 16 TRBJ1-1 TRBV18 TRBD1 TGTGCCAGCTCACCCGGGACAGGGACTCGAACGGCTGAAGCTTTCTTT CASSPGTGTRTAEAFF
NA 15 TRBJ2-7 TRBV23-1 NA TGCGCCAGCAGTCACCCCTGCCCCTGCGGGACTCAAAAGTACTTC CASSHPCPCGTQKYF
NA 17 TRBJ2-7 TRBV28 TRBD2 TGTGCCAGCAGGCTGGGACAGACTAGCGGGTACTCCTACGAGCAGTACTTC CASRLGQTSGYSYEQYF
NA 15 TRBJ2-5 TRBV28 NA TGTGCCAGCAGTTCAGGGTATATAGCAGCAGAGACCCAGTACTTC CASSSGYIAAETQYF
NA 15 TRBJ2-7 TRBV5-1 TRBD1 TGCGCCAGCAGCTTAGGGCAGGGGGCGGCGGCCGAGCAGTACTTC CASSLGQGAAAEQYF
once 15 TRBJ1-6 TRBV11-2 NA TGTGCCAGCAGCTTATATCCAGGGGTTGGTTCACCCCTCCACTTT CASSLYPGVGSPLHF
NA 16 TRBJ1-5 TRBV27 NA TGTGCCAGCAGTTTGGAGGAAGACGGGAGCAATCAGCCCCAGCATTTT CASSLEEDGSNQPQHF
NA 12 TRBJ2-3 TRBV27 NA TGTGCCAGCAGTCGAGGGCGCGATACGCAGTATTTT CASSRGRDTQYF
NA 13 TRBJ2-1 TRBV6-1 NA TGTGCCAGCAGTGTACGGGGAAGCAGTGAGCAGTTCTTC CASSVRGSSEQFF
NA 13 TRBJ1-5 TRBV6-4 NA TGTGCCATCCCAGGGGAGGGCAATCAGCCCCAGCATTTT CAIPGEGNQPQHF
NA 14 TRBJ1-5 TRBV6-5 NA TGTGCCAGCAGCAAGGGGGGTACTAATCAGCCCCAGCATTTT CASSKGGTNQPQHF
NA 14 TRBJ2-7 TRBV4-1 TRBD2 TGCGCCAGCAGCTCGCCCGGGACTAGCCCCGAGCAGTACTTC CASSSPGTSPEQYF
NA 13 TRBJ2-7 TRBV19 TRBD2 TGTGCCAGTAGTCTCGAGCGGGGCTACGAGCAGTACTTC CASSLERGYEQYF
few 14 TRBJ1-2 TRBV6-5 NA TGTGCCAGCAGTTTGACGACAGGAGTATATGGCTACACCTTC CASSLTTGVYGYTF
NA 14 TRBJ1-2 TRBV6-5 NA TGTGCCAGCAGTTACTCCCCAGGAAGGGGTGGCTACACCTTC CASSYSPGRGGYTF
NA 21 TRBJ2-5 TRBV28 TRBD2 TGTGCCAGCAGTTTATTTCCCCTGACTAGCGGGAGGGCCCTCGGGCAAGAGACCCAGTACTTC CASSLFPLTSGRALGQETQYF
NA 13 TRBJ2-1 TRBV30 NA TGTGCCTGGAGTGCCCTCTCCTACAATGAGCAGTTCTTC CAWSALSYNEQFF
NA 13 TRBJ1-4 TRBV7-2 NA TGTGCCAGCAGCACAGGACGTAGGGAAAAACTGTTTTTT CASSTGRREKLFF
NA 16 TRBJ1-1 TRBV18 NA TGTGCCAGCTCACTGAGGCCCCAGGGGTTTGACACTGAAGCTTTCTTT CASSLRPQGFDTEAFF
NA 13 TRBJ2-7 TRBV27 NA TGTGCCAGCAGTGCTACCGATCTCGACGAGCAGTACTTC CASSATDLDEQYF
NA 15 TRBJ2-6 TRBV27 NA TGTGCCAGCTGGCCAGCAGGGGCTGGGGCCAACGTCCTGACTTTC CASWPAGAGANVLTF
NA 13 TRBJ2-4 TRBV2 NA TGTGCCAGCAGTGTGGGGCCGCGAAACATTCAGTACTTC CASSVGPRNIQYF
NA 15 TRBJ1-4 TRBV7-9 TRBD1 TGTGCCAGCAGCGTTCGGACAGGGGTCGAGGAAAAACTGTTTTTT CASSVRTGVEEKLFF
NA 14 TRBJ1-2 TRBV5-1 NA TGCGCCAGCAGCTTGGATGGACACTCCTATGGCTACACCTTC CASSLDGHSYGYTF
NA 15 TRBJ2-1 TRBV10-2 NA TGTGCCAGCAGTACAGGCCTAAGCTCCTACAATGAGCAGTTCTTC CASSTGLSSYNEQFF
NA 15 TRBJ1-1 TRBV11-1 NA TGTGCCAGCAGCTTAGCCGGCAGGGGAAACACTGAAGCTTTCTTT CASSLAGRGNTEAFF
NA 15 TRBJ1-4 TRBV18 NA TGTGCCAGCTCACAAACAGGGTTGGCTAATGAAAAACTGTTTTTT CASSQTGLANEKLFF
NA 11 TRBJ2-5 TRBV6-5 NA TGTGCCAGCATGGAGGGAGAGACCCAGTACTTC CASMEGETQYF
NA 15 TRBJ2-5 TRBV4-2 TRBD1 TGTGCCAGCAGCCAAGATCAGGGGGTAGGGGAGACCCAGTACTTC CASSQDQGVGETQYF
NA 13 TRBJ2-7 TRBV5-6 NA TGTGCCAGCAGCTTCGGCTCCCTGGACGAGCAGTACTTC CASSFGSLDEQYF
NA 15 TRBJ2-3 TRBV18 NA TGTGCCAGCTCACCACGTAGCGCCCACACAGATACGCAGTATTTT CASSPRSAHTDTQYF
NA 13 TRBJ2-7 TRBV28 TRBD1 TGTGCCAGCAGTTCGGGGACAGCTCGCGAGCAGTACTTC CASSSGTAREQYF
once 14 TRBJ2-2 TRBV10-3 NA TGTGCCACATCGTTATCGGCGCACACCGGGGAGCTGTTTTTT CATSLSAHTGELFF
NA 17 TRBJ1-1 TRBV5-4 NA TGTGCCAGCAGCCCGTCTCCCCGTGGACAGTTGAACACTGAAGCTTTCTTT CASSPSPRGQLNTEAFF
few 13 TRBJ1-5 TRBV7-2 NA TGTGCCAGCAGCACCAGGGAGAGGCAGCCCCAGCATTTT CASSTRERQPQHF
few 14 TRBJ2-2 TRBV9 TRBD1 TGTGCCAGCAGCCCGTCAGGGGGCCCCGGGGAGCTGTTTTTT CASSPSGGPGELFF
NA 14 TRBJ2-5 TRBV5-1 TRBD2 TGCGCCAGCACGCTAGCGGGGGATTGGGAGACCCAGTACTTC CASTLAGDWETQYF
NA 16 TRBJ1-6 TRBV5-1 NA TGCGCCAGCAGCTTGGGCTGGGTGCAGGGTGAATCACCCCTCCACTTT CASSLGWVQGESPLHF
NA 15 TRBJ1-3 TRBV6-5 NA TGTGCCAGCAGTTACTCGGGAGGGACTGGAAACACCATATATTTT CASSYSGGTGNTIYF
NA 14 TRBJ2-3 TRBV2 NA TGTGCCAGCAGTGACGGCGGTCCCGGGGATACGCAGTATTTT CASSDGGPGDTQYF